One and the same sample provided the 25 T cell receptor beta chains below, sequenced in a study of Ad26.COV2.S vaccination and SARS-CoV-2 variants. Sample treatment: roughly 19 received Ad26.COV2.S at low or high dose, single or two shots; about 5 received placebo; per-sample allocation not given. The samples were gathered on day 63 after the first injection of vaccine or placebo. This table comes from immunoSEQ multiplex PCR, and its TCRdb copy is limited to in-frame clones, with some not included. The data show 350,000 to 550,000 clones, 80% to 90% seen once. This specimen was peripheral blood, taken in a trial of Ad26.COV2.S vaccine versus placebo. These TCRs come from a person aged 18-65 years who received the Ad26.COV2.S COVID-19 vaccine or a placebo.

This rearrangement joins TRBV6-6 to TRBJ1-1; D gene ambiguous. CDR1 is MNHNY, CDR2 SVGAGI, per germline (reference sequence). The ends were cut back, 2 bases at V and 2 bases at J, with 12 bases in the middle. The CDR3 totals 15 residues. The CDR3 nucleotides are TGTGCCAGCAGTTACCCGCCGACCGAAAACACTGAAGCTTTCTTT. Amino acids: CASSYPPTENTEAFF.

CDR3 coding DNA: TGTGCCTGGGGACCGGTGTGGGCCGGGGAGCTGTTTTTT. It is translated as CAWGPVWAGELFF. The J gene is TRBJ2-2, the V gene TRBV30; unclear D gene. V was cut by 5 bases and J by 6 bases, with 13 bases left in between. Germline values: CDR1 GTSNPN, CDR2 SVGIG (reference sequence). The CDR3 consists of 13 residues. Looking up the rest from reference TRBV30 and TRBJ2-2 gives the full variable domain: SQTIHQWPATLVQPVGSPLSLECTVEGTSNPNLYWYRQAAGRGLQLLFYSVGIGQISSEVPQNLSASRPQDRQFILSSKKLLLSDSGFYLCAWGPVWAGELFFGEGSRLTVL.

The chain couples TRBV7-2 to TRBJ2-7; TRBD2 agrees at 13 bases. Per germline, CDR1 SGHTA and CDR2 FQGNSA. After removal of 1 base from V and 7 bases from J, the junction contained 13 bases not matched to a gene. This CDR3 has 18 residues. The CDR3 bases are TGTGCCAGCAGCTTAGGGGGACTAGCGGGGTACAAACACGGGGAGCAGTACTTC. The encoded protein is CASSLGGLAGYKHGEQYF. The variable domain in full, with the rest retrieved from reference TRBV7-2 and TRBJ2-7, is GAGVSQSPSNKVTEKGKDVELRCDPISGHTALYWYRQSLGQGLEFLIYFQGNSAPDKSGLPSDRFSAERTGGSVSTLTIQRTQQEDSAVYLCASSLGGLAGYKHGEQYFGPGTRLTVT.

This clone appeared a single time. This rearrangement joins TRBV5-1 to TRBJ2-6, with D unclear. The germline V gene has CDR1 SGHRS and CDR2 YFSETQ. Trimming pared 5 bases from V and 0 bases from J, leaving 3 bases between. CDR3 length: 13 residues. CDR3 nucleotides: TGCGCCAGCAGGGGCTCTGGGGCCAACGTCCTGACTTTC. This translates into CASRGSGANVLTF.

J is TRBJ1-2 and V is TRBV28, with D tentatively TRBD1 (5 bases). From germline, CDR1 is MDHEN and CDR2 SYDVKM. CDR3 length equals 13 residues. Trimming stripped 7 bases from V and 4 bases from J, with 13 bases between. CDR3 amino acids: CASTLGAGYGYTF. Here the CDR3 DNA reads TGTGCCAGCACCCTCGGGGCTGGCTATGGCTACACCTTC.

V is TRBV15 and J is TRBJ1-5; possible D gene TRBD1, 6 bases. The V end was cut by 0 bases, the J end by 11 bases, with 17 bases between. The CDR3 sequence is 15 residues long. CDR1 and CDR2 from the germline V gene are LNHNV and YYDKDF (reference sequence). This CDR3 is CATSRDQAGSGAQHF. For the CDR3, the DNA is TGTGCCACCAGCAGAGATCAGGCAGGCTCAGGGGCCCAGCATTTT.

V is TRBV5-1 and J is TRBJ2-1; 9 bases align to TRBD2. The CDR3 has 15 amino acids. From germline, CDR1 is SGHRS and CDR2 YFSETQ. V was clipped by 3 bases and J by 6 bases; unmatched bases: 7. CDR3 sequence reads: CASSWRLAGPNEQFF. CDR3 nucleotides: TGCGCCAGCAGCTGGAGGCTAGCGGGGCCCAATGAGCAGTTCTTC. Combining the CDR3 with reference TRBV5-1 and TRBJ2-1 gives the whole variable domain KAGVTQTPRYLIKTRGQQVTLSCSPISGHRSVSWYQQTPGQGLQFLFEYFSETQRNKGNFPGRFSGRQFSNSRSEMNVSTLELGDSALYLCASSWRLAGPNEQFFGPGTRLTVL.

The V and J genes are TRBV28 and TRBJ2-7, with 9 bases that match TRBD1. Germline CDR1 and CDR2: MDHEN and SYDVKM. CDR3 size: 15 residues. V lost 4 bases to trimming and J lost 3 bases; unmatched junction nucleotides: 7. CDR3 residues: CASSSPTGGNYEQYF. DNA of the CDR3: TGTGCCAGCAGTTCGCCGACAGGGGGTAACTACGAGCAGTACTTC.

V usage is TRBV18 and J usage is TRBJ2-4; D gene unclear. The V gene lost 2 bases and the J gene lost 6 bases, with 14 bases spanning the gap. This CDR3 is 15 amino acids long. Germline V gene sequence: CDR1 KGHSH, CDR2 LQKENI. DNA of the CDR3: TGTGCCAGCTCACCAAGCCTGGGGTATAGAAACATTCAGTACTTC. Protein product: CASSPSLGYRNIQYF.

The chain links TRBV19 to TRBJ1-2; 7 positions agree with TRBD1. V lost 6 bases to trimming and J lost 1 base; unmatched junction nucleotides: 17. Per germline, CDR1 LNHDA and CDR2 SQIVND (reference sequence). The CDR3 has 18 residues. CDR3: CASSHPGGTGAINYGYTF. CDR3 in DNA: TGTGCCAGTAGCCACCCAGGGGGGACCGGGGCCATTAACTATGGCTACACCTTC.

The J gene is TRBJ2-3, the V gene TRBV5-4; TRBD2 aligns across 7 bases. Germline-derived CDR1 and CDR2 are SGHNT and YYREEE (reference sequence). This CDR3 is 15 amino acids long. Trimming removed 3 bases from V and 1 base from J; junction bases left unmatched: 5. The CDR3 loop is CASSWSSGGTDTQYF. The DNA for the CDR3 is TGTGCCAGCAGCTGGTCTAGCGGAGGCACAGATACGCAGTATTTT. The full variable domain, completed using reference TRBV5-4 and TRBJ2-3, is ETGVTQSPTHLIKTRGQQVTLRCSSQSGHNTVSWYQQALGQGPQFIFQYYREEENGRGNFPPRFSGLQFPNYSSELNVNALELDDSALYLCASSWSSGGTDTQYFGPGTRLTVL.

This chain connects TRBV5-1 to TRBJ2-2; D is possibly TRBD1 (7 bases). V lost 5 bases and J 3 bases, leaving 11 bases between the germline ends. From germline, CDR1 is SGHRS and CDR2 YFSETQ. The length of the CDR3 is 14 residues. CDR3 sequence (DNA): TGCGCCAGCAGTCTCAGGGGGGACACCGGGGAGCTGTTTTTT. It translates to CASSLRGDTGELFF.

This chain links TRBV5-1 with TRBJ2-5, with a weak D call TRBD2 (5 bases). V was shortened by 0 bases and J by 3 bases, with 6 bases between the two germline ends. The CDR3 spans 13 residues. Looked up from germline, CDR1 is SGHRS and CDR2 is YFSETQ. CDR3 amino acids: CASSLAAEETQYF. CDR3 nucleotides: TGCGCCAGCAGCTTGGCAGCGGAAGAGACCCAGTACTTC.

This clone was detected once. The J gene is TRBJ1-3, the V gene TRBV9; D is unresolved. The germline V gene has CDR1 SGDLS and CDR2 YYNGEE. Trimming took off 0 bases at V and 0 bases at J, with 13 bases between the two ends. There are 17 residues in the CDR3. CDR3 bases: TGTGCCAGCAGCGTAGCAACCTACGTTATCTCTGGAAACACCATATATTTT. Its protein is CASSVATYVISGNTIYF.

The rearrangement links TRBV30 to TRBJ2-7; 8 bases map to TRBD2. Trimming cost V 0 bases and J 7 bases; bases outside gene matches: 5. Germline loops: CDR1 GTSNPN, CDR2 SVGIG (reference sequence). CDR3 length equals 13 residues. The CDR3 DNA sequence: TGTGCCTGGAGTGTACGGGAGGGACAAGAGCAGTACTTC. Translated: CAWSVREGQEQYF.

The chain uses TRBV13 and TRBJ1-2; possible D gene TRBD1, 5 bases. V dropped 0 bases and J dropped 6 bases, with 5 bases sitting between them. The CDR3 spans 12 residues. CDR1 is PRHDT, CDR2 FYEKMQ, per germline (reference sequence). The chain's CDR3 is CASSLGRDGYTF. CDR3 nucleotides: TGTGCCAGCAGCTTAGGCAGGGATGGCTACACCTTC.

V gene TRBV5-1 combines with J gene TRBJ2-1; 7 bases line up with TRBD1. The V segment lost 1 base and the J segment 9 bases; nucleotides outside the gene matches: 13. There are 16 residues in the CDR3. The germline gives CDR1 SGHRS, CDR2 YFSETQ. The CDR3 loop is CASSLSPGQRGSEQFF. As DNA, the CDR3 is TGCGCCAGCAGCTTGTCTCCGGGACAGAGGGGGTCTGAGCAGTTCTTC.

V usage is TRBV12-5 and J usage is TRBJ1-4; possibly TRBD1 for D (6 bases). The V end was cut by 0 bases, the J end by 7 bases, with 15 bases between. The germline V gene has CDR1 LGHNT and CDR2 FRNRAP. The CDR3 loop spans 16 amino acids. The CDR3: CASGLVNRVTPEKLFF. CDR3 sequence (DNA): TGTGCTAGTGGTTTGGTGAACAGGGTCACTCCTGAAAAACTGTTTTTT.

This clone occurred once. The rearrangement links TRBV5-1 to TRBJ2-3; D remains unclear. Per the germline V gene, CDR1 is SGHRS and CDR2 is YFSETQ. The V and J ends lost 5 bases and 2 bases respectively, with 9 bases between them. The CDR3 is 13 amino acids. The CDR3 here is CASRSRATDTQYF. The CDR3 region has the DNA TGCGCCAGCAGGTCCCGTGCCACAGATACGCAGTATTTT.

The chain employs TRBV18 and TRBJ1-4; maybe TRBD1 (5 bases). Germline V CDR1 and CDR2: KGHSH, LQKENI. The CDR3 is made up of 16 amino acids. V gave up 1 base and J gave up 7 bases, with 16 bases separating them. The CDR3 region has the DNA TGTGCCAGCTCACCACGGGGACTCCCGGAGGGTGAAAAACTGTTTTTT. Protein: CASSPRGLPEGEKLFF.

The CDR3 here is CASSPRASGRETQYF. CDR3 nucleotides: TGTGCCAGCTCACCACGCGCTAGCGGGAGGGAGACCCAGTACTTC. The chain joins TRBV18 to TRBJ2-5; 11 bases are a match to TRBD2. The CDR3 runs to 15 residues. The J segment lost 5 bases and the V segment lost 1 base, leaving 3 bases of the junction unmatched. Looked up from germline, CDR1 is KGHSH and CDR2 is LQKENI.

A single count supports this clone. The chain uses TRBV7-2 and TRBJ2-7; 12 bases are shared with TRBD2. This CDR3 spans 16 amino acids. CDR1 is SGHTA and CDR2 is FQGNSA in the germline V gene. V was pared by 5 bases and J by 2 bases, with 7 bases of the junction left unmatched. The CDR3 nucleotides read TGTGCCAGCAGCGAAGATGGACTAGCGGGAACCTACGAGCAGTACTTC. As protein: CASSEDGLAGTYEQYF.

Notes on this clone: The same CDR3 also results from other DNA sequences found in this sample. This chain uses TRBV5-1 with TRBJ2-1; 7 nucleotides align to TRBD2. Unmatched junction bases numbered 1, after V lost 2 bases and J lost 2 bases. The CDR3 has 14 residues. Germline V gene data show CDR1 as SGHRS and CDR2 as YFSETQ. The CDR3 here is CASSLSGTYNEQFF. CDR3 sequence (DNA): TGCGCCAGCAGCTTAAGCGGGACCTACAATGAGCAGTTCTTC.

J is TRBJ1-1 and V is TRBV7-8; D remains ambiguous. CDR3 size: 14 residues. Trimming removed 3 bases from V and 0 bases from J, with 8 bases in between. The germline V gene encodes CDR1 SGHVS and CDR2 FQNEAQ. Here the CDR3 DNA reads TGTGCCAGCAGCTTCACCCGAATGAACACTGAAGCTTTCTTT. Translated, it gives CASSFTRMNTEAFF.

V and J are TRBV28 and TRBJ1-4; tentatively, D is TRBD1 (5 bases). Germline CDR1 and CDR2: MDHEN and SYDVKM. The CDR3 extends over 11 amino acids. V lost 3 bases to trimming and J lost 11 bases, with 7 bases between them. This chain's CDR3 is CASSLNRKLFF. The CDR3 bases are TGTGCCAGCAGTTTGAACAGGAAACTGTTTTTT.